This T cell receptor (beta chain) was profiled in a study of blood T cell repertoires in COVID-19. Study details: Spain, Italy and the United States supplied samples that represented acute and convalescent COVID-19. PBMCs, B-cell-depleted T cells, or T cells provided the cDNA or gDNA that made up the material.

Participants were placed into cohorts based on the clinical history they reported. All recovered Cohort 3 donors got two negative PCRs, got clearance, or saw symptom resolution. This CDR3 has 13 amino acids. Germline V gene data show CDR1 as LGHDT and CDR2 as YNNKEL (reference sequence). V shed 4 bases, J shed 7 bases, and the junction held 6 bases outside the gene matches. Some clones are missing from TCRdb's copy, which holds only in-frame ones; the method was immunoSEQ multiplex PCR. The sample has 200,000 or so clones, about 86% seen once. This sequence originates from a man aged 40-50 years who had recovered from COVID-19. The chain uses TRBV3-1 (or the pseudogene TRBV3-2) and TRBJ1-1, with 7 bases matching TRBD1. The sample consisted of PBMCs or T cells enriched from blood (not recorded which). Written as DNA, the CDR3 is TGTGCCAGCAGCCGTACGGACAGGTTTGAAGCTTTCTTT. Residues: CASSRTDRFEAFF.